This T cell receptor (beta chain) was captured in a study of Graves' ophthalmopathy and Graves' hyperthyroidism. Turning to the study itself: Hyperthyroidism counted as stable given no ophthalmopathy within 18 months of follow-up.

This clonotype was counted only a few times. V shed 4 bases and J 1 base; nucleotides not matched to a gene: 29. Germline V lookup: CDR1 SGHVS, CDR2 FQNEAQ. CDR3 length equals 23 residues. The authors amplified TCR beta CDR3 regions from RNA transcripts. HTBI primers served in a first-round RT-PCR, which a second-round multiplex PCR followed. MiXCR, run by TCRdb on the multiplex PCR reads, gives a single entry per CDR3 protein. The sample consists of over a million distinct CDR3 sequences, 36% of them appearing once. Sample: peripheral blood or thyroid tissue (not recorded which). The rearrangement joins TRBV7-8 to TRBJ2-5; TRBD2 agrees at 8 bases. The sequence derives from an adult man with Graves' hyperthyroidism. DNA of the CDR3: TGTGCCAGCAGCTCAACTAAGCTGTACCCGGGACTAGGATACTTCTTGTTCCAAGAGACCCAGTACTTC. Translating gives CASSSTKLYPGLGYFLFQETQYF.